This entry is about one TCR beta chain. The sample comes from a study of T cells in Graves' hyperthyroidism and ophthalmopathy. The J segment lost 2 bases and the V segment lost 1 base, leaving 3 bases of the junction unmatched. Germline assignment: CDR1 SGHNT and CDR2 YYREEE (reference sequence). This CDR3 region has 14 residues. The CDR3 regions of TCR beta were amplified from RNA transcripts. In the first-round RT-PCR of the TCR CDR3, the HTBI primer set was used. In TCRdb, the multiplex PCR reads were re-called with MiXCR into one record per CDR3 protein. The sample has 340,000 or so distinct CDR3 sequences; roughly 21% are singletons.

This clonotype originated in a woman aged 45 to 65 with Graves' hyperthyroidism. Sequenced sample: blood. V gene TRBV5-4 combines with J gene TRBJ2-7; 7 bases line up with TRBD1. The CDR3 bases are TGTGCCAGCAGCTTGAGAGGGGGCCCCTACGAGCAGTACTTC. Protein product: CASSLRGGPYEQYF. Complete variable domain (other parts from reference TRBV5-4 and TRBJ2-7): ETGVTQSPTHLIKTRGQQVTLRCSSQSGHNTVSWYQQALGQGPQFIFQYYREEENGRGNFPPRFSGLQFPNYSSELNVNALELDDSALYLCASSLRGGPYEQYFGPGTRLTVT.